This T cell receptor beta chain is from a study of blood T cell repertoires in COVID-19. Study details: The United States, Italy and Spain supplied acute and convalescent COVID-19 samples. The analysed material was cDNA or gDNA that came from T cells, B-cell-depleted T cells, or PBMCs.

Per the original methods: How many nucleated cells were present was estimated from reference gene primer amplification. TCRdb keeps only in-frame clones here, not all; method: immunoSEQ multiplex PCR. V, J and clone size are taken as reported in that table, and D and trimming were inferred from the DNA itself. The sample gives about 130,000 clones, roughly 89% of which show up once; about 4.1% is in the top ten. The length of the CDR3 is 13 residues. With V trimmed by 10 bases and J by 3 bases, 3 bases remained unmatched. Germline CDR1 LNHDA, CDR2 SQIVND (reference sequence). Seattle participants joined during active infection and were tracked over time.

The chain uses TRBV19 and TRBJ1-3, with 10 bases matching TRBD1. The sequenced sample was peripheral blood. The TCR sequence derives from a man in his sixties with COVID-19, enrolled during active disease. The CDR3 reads CATWDRGGNTIYF. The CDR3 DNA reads TGTGCCACCTGGGACAGGGGTGGAAACACCATATATTTT.